This T cell receptor (beta chain) was sequenced for a study of blood T cell repertoires in COVID-19. Across the whole study: PBMCs, B-cell-depleted T cells, or T cells were the source of the cDNA or gDNA that made up the material.

Germline lookup yields CDR1 SEHNR and CDR2 FQNEAQ (reference sequence). The CDR3 length is 16 residues. J lost 8 bases, V lost 0 bases, and 9 bases had no gene match. Per the original data handling: Nucleated cell number was recorded as an estimate derived from reference gene primer amplification. TCRdb's table, derived via immunoSEQ multiplex PCR, lists solely in-frame clones and lacks some. V and J calls and clone size come straight from that table; D and trimming were deduced from the DNA. The sample includes 150,000 to 200,000 clones, around 80% of them seen just once. Ten or more counts support this clone. The study recruited people aged roughly 18 to 95 years across 20 to 30 US areas.

The sample taken for sequencing was PBMCs or T cells enriched from blood (not recorded which). This receptor was taken from a man aged 60 to 69 who had been exposed to COVID-19. The chain carries TRBV7-9 and TRBJ1-4; 7 nucleotides match TRBD1. The CDR3 spells CASSLAPTGMGEKLFF. In DNA form, the CDR3 reads TGTGCCAGCAGCTTAGCGCCGACAGGGATGGGCGAAAAACTGTTTTTT.